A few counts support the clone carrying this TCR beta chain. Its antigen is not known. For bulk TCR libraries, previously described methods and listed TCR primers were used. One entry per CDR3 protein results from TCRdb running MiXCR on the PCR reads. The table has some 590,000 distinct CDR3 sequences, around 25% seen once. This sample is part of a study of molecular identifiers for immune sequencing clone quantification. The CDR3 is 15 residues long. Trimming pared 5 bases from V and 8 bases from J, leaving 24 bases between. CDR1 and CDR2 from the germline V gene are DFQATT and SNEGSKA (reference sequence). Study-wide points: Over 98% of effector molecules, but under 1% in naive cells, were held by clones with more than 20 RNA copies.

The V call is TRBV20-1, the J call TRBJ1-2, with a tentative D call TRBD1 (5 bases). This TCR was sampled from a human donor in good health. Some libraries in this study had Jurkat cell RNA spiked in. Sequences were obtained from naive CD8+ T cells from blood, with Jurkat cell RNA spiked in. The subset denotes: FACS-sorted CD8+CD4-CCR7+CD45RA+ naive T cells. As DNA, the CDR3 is TGCAGTGCTCCTTCGCCGGCAGGGTATAGTATGGGCTACACCTTC. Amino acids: CSAPSPAGYSMGYTF.